Listed below are T cell receptor beta chains from one sample, sequenced in a study of OX40 agonist ivuxolimab in advanced cancers. This table comes from immunoSEQ multiplex PCR, and its TCRdb copy is limited to in-frame clones, with some not included. In the table there are some 85,000 clones, about nine tenths of which are singletons. The sample here was CD4+ or CD8+ T cells sorted from blood, taken in a trial of the OX40 agonist ivuxolimab. All receptors derive from an adult with an advanced solid tumor such as melanoma, head and neck, liver or kidney cancer. Both conserved end residues are part of each CDR3. Fields, in order: clone size, V gene, J gene, D gene, CDR3 protein, CDR3 DNA. The D gene is left open where the match is weak. Clone size is given for some rows only: seen once, a few or many times, or a class if the clone is expanded.

>.|TRBV5-6|TRBJ1-1|.
CASSVGPTEMNTEAFF
TGTGCCAGCAGCGTGGGTCCGACAGAGATGAACACTGAAGCTTTCTTT
>.|TRBV28|TRBJ2-7|.
CASSPPVGGPYEQYF
TGTGCCAGCAGTCCTCCTGTCGGAGGACCATACGAGCAGTACTTC
>few|TRBV19|TRBJ1-1|TRBD1
CASSIGTGTKTEAFF
TGTGCCAGTAGTATTGGGACAGGAACGAAAACTGAAGCTTTCTTT
>.|TRBV11-2|TRBJ1-2|TRBD1
CASSYPTGASYTF
TGTGCCAGCAGCTATCCGACAGGGGCAAGCTACACCTTC
>once|TRBV11-3|TRBJ2-7|TRBD1
CASSLRRTGDSYEQYF
TGTGCCAGCAGCTTGCGCAGGACAGGCGACTCCTACGAGCAGTACTTC
>.|TRBV6-1|TRBJ2-1|.
CASSQKYNEQFF
TGTGCCAGCAGCCAAAAATACAATGAGCAGTTCTTC
>few|TRBV2|TRBJ2-3|.
CASSDQEADTQYF
TGTGCCAGCAGTGATCAGGAGGCAGATACGCAGTATTTT
>once|TRBV2|TRBJ1-2|.
CASSGENYGYTF
TGTGCCAGCAGCGGTGAAAACTATGGCTACACCTTC
>.|TRBV4-3|TRBJ2-2|.
CASSQVGPGELFF
TGCGCCAGCAGCCAAGTGGGCCCCGGGGAGCTGTTTTTT
>.|TRBV28|TRBJ1-2|TRBD1
CASSFETGRPHYGYTF
TGTGCCAGCAGTTTCGAGACAGGGAGGCCCCACTATGGCTACACCTTC
>.|TRBV19|TRBJ2-3|TRBD2
CASSRLAGGPPSTDTQYF
TGTGCCAGTAGTCGACTAGCGGGAGGGCCGCCGAGCACAGATACGCAGTATTTT
>.|TRBV28|TRBJ1-1|.
CASSLEPGRSSEAFF
TGTGCCAGCAGTTTAGAACCGGGAAGGTCGTCTGAAGCTTTCTTT
>.|TRBV18|TRBJ2-2|TRBD2
CASSEAGEGTGELFF
TGTGCCAGCTCGGAAGCGGGAGAGGGCACCGGGGAGCTGTTTTTT
>.|TRBV7-9|TRBJ2-7|TRBD2
CASSLRGGLAGRSSYEQYF
TGTGCCAGCAGCTTAAGAGGGGGACTAGCGGGCCGTTCCTCCTACGAGCAGTACTTC
>.|TRBV27|TRBJ1-1|TRBD1
CASSLGQASTEAFF
TGTGCCAGCAGTTTGGGACAGGCAAGCACTGAAGCTTTCTTT
>.|TRBV2|TRBJ2-1|.
CASSELRLSSYNEQFF
TGTGCCAGCAGTGAACTACGGTTGAGCTCCTACAATGAGCAGTTCTTC
>.|TRBV7-8|TRBJ1-4|.
CASSFNAATNEKLFF
TGTGCCAGCAGCTTCAACGCTGCAACTAATGAAAAACTGTTTTTT
>.|TRBV18|TRBJ1-2|.
CASSRTRRSSNYGYTF
TGTGCCAGCTCACGCACGCGGCGGAGCTCTAACTATGGCTACACCTTC
>.|TRBV27|TRBJ2-2|TRBD2
CASRVGLAGGRTGELFF
TGTGCCAGCAGAGTGGGACTAGCGGGAGGTCGGACCGGGGAGCTGTTTTTT
>.|TRBV2|TRBJ1-6|TRBD1
CASSGTGARFPLHF
TGTGCCAGCAGCGGGACAGGGGCTCGATTTCCCCTCCACTTT
>.|TRBV7-9|TRBJ1-1|TRBD1
CASSAQGGNTEAFF
TGTGCCAGCAGCGCCCAGGGGGGGAACACTGAAGCTTTCTTT
>.|TRBV7-2|TRBJ2-5|.
CASSPSAQETQYF
TGTGCCAGCAGCCCCTCGGCCCAAGAGACCCAGTACTTC
>.|TRBV2|TRBJ2-2|.
CASSPTGNTGELFF
TGTGCCAGCAGTCCGACAGGAAACACCGGGGAGCTGTTTTTT
>.|TRBV6-5|TRBJ1-3|.
CASIGRRSGNTIYF
TGTGCCAGCATTGGACGGCGCTCTGGAAACACCATATATTTT
>.|TRBV6-5|TRBJ2-1|.
CATQGTPRDEQFF
TGTGCCACGCAGGGCACTCCGAGGGATGAGCAGTTCTTC